The 7 T cell receptor beta chains reported below all come from one sample, sequenced in a study of blood T cells in healthy people across ages. Together with a sample-barcoded 5' primer, a J-beta primer mix was included in a second PCR lasting 7 to 11 cycles. TCRdb called the 5' RACE reads again in MiXCR, with one record for every CDR3 protein. Among around 1,800,000 distinct CDR3 sequences listed, roughly 43% were seen once. Sequenced input: blood. The receptors here all came from a human donor in good health.

This clonotype was seen more than once but under ten times. The chain joins TRBV30 to TRBJ1-2, with a tentative D call TRBD1 (5 bases). V lost 1 base to trimming and J lost 3 bases, with 18 bases between them. Germline loops: CDR1 GTSNPN, CDR2 SVGIG (reference sequence). This CDR3 is 16 amino acids long. The CDR3 protein is CAWSAPRDRLDYGYTF. The CDR3 DNA reads as TGTGCCTGGAGTGCCCCCCGGGACCGCTTAGACTATGGCTACACCTTC.

This sequence joins TRBV6-5 and TRBJ1-2, with D maybe TRBD1 (5 bases). Trimming shortened V by 6 bases and J by 3 bases, and 11 bases separated the two germline ends. Germline V gene sequence: CDR1 MNHEY, CDR2 SVGAGI. This CDR3 spans 13 amino acids. The CDR3 region is CASRKTVHYGYTF. In nucleotides, the CDR3 is TGTGCCAGCAGGAAGACAGTCCACTATGGCTACACCTTC.

The chain links TRBV15 to TRBJ1-4; D not certain. With 0 bases removed from V and 7 bases from J, the gap between germline ends came to 6 bases. This CDR3 is built from 13 residues. Per the germline V gene, CDR1 is LNHNV and CDR2 is YYDKDF (reference sequence). The CDR3 here is CATSRDPGEKLFF. CDR3 sequence (DNA): TGTGCCACCAGCAGAGATCCGGGTGAAAAACTGTTTTTT. Filled out from reference TRBV15 and TRBJ1-4, the complete variable domain reads DAMVIQNPRYQVTQFGKPVTLSCSQTLNHNVMYWYQQKSSQAPKLLFHYYDKDFNNEADTPDNFQSRRPNTSFCFLDIRSPGLGDTAMYLCATSRDPGEKLFFGSGTQLSVL.

This clonotype has ten or more counts. This sequence joins TRBV7-2 and TRBJ2-6; D possibly corresponds to TRBD1 (6 bases). This CDR3 is built from 15 residues. Per germline, CDR1 SGHTA and CDR2 FQGNSA. The V and J ends lost 5 bases and 4 bases respectively, with 12 bases between them. The CDR3 reads CASSTDRSGANVLTF. The CDR3 bases are TGTGCCAGCAGCACCGACAGGTCCGGGGCCAACGTCCTGACTTTC. Complete variable domain (other parts from reference TRBV7-2 and TRBJ2-6): GAGVSQSPSNKVTEKGKDVELRCDPISGHTALYWYRQSLGQGLEFLIYFQGNSAPDKSGLPSDRFSAERTGGSVSTLTIQRTQQEDSAVYLCASSTDRSGANVLTFGAGSRLTVL.

V is TRBV3-1 and J is TRBJ2-3; D possibly uses TRBD1 or TRBD2 (6 bases each). Germline V lookup: CDR1 LGHDT, CDR2 YNNKEL (reference sequence). CDR3 length equals 15 residues. Trimming removed 1 base from V and 6 bases from J, with 14 bases in between. This CDR3 is CASSQGERGADTQYF. DNA for the CDR3: TGTGCCAGCAGCCAAGGCGAGAGGGGGGCTGATACGCAGTATTTT.

This clonotype was found a few times. The chain uses TRBV4-3 and TRBJ2-7, with D perhaps TRBD2 (6 bases). V shed 0 bases and J shed 2 bases, with 14 bases lying between them. CDR1 is LGHNA and CDR2 is YSLEER in the germline V gene. The CDR3 is 16 residues long. The DNA for the CDR3 is TGCGCCAGCAGCCAAGATTTTGGGACTGGAACCTACGAGCAGTACTTC. Translated, it gives CASSQDFGTGTYEQYF.

This clonotype was seen a few times. The chain carries TRBV29-1 and TRBJ1-2, with D perhaps TRBD1 (5 bases). From germline, CDR1 is SQVTM and CDR2 ANQGSEA. V shed 2 bases and J shed 7 bases, with 14 bases lying between them. The CDR3 covers 13 residues. The CDR3: CSVEKGRGVGYTF. CDR3 DNA sequence: TGCAGCGTTGAAAAAGGCAGAGGGGTTGGCTACACCTTC.